Following are 21 T cell receptor beta chains from one sample sequenced in a study of T cells and Merkel cell carcinoma outcomes. The repertoire was sequenced with immunoSEQ multiplex PCR; TCRdb's copy has only in-frame clones and lacks some. The data contain thousands of clones, 85% to 95% of them singletons. What was sequenced was tumor tissue from Merkel cell carcinoma. The source is a human donor with Merkel cell carcinoma.

This clone showed up just once. J is TRBJ2-5 and V is TRBV18, with 7 bases lining up with TRBD2. The germline CDR1 and CDR2 sequences are KGHSH and LQKENI. The CDR3 is 11 residues long. V was pared by 6 bases and J by 5 bases, with 0 bases of the junction left unmatched. The CDR3 region has the DNA TGTGCCAGCTCGCGGGGGGAGACCCAGTACTTC. Translated: CASSRGETQYF.

The chain links TRBV19 to TRBJ1-6; tentatively, D is TRBD1 (5 bases). Germline-derived CDR1 and CDR2 are LNHDA and SQIVND (reference sequence). V gave up 3 bases and J gave up 3 bases, with 9 bases separating them. The CDR3 is made up of 15 amino acids. In DNA form, the CDR3 reads TGTGCCAGTAGTATGCTGGGGGACTATAATTCACCCCTCCACTTT. The encoded protein is CASSMLGDYNSPLHF.

This chain connects TRBV7-8 to TRBJ2-2; D is unresolved. This CDR3 spans 14 amino acids. The germline V and J ends were trimmed by 3 bases and 3 bases, with 8 bases remaining between them. Germline V CDR1 and CDR2: SGHVS, FQNEAQ. The CDR3 sequence is CASSLYRDTGELFF. CDR3 nucleotides: TGTGCCAGCAGCTTGTACAGAGACACCGGGGAGCTGTTTTTT.

The chain couples TRBV5-3 to TRBJ2-7; TRBD2 aligns across 9 bases. TRBV5-3 is filed as an ORF, its function uncertain. The CDR3 has 17 residues. Germline trimming cut 4 bases from V and 5 bases from J; bases unmatched to any gene: 16. The CDR3 protein is CARSTSGTSCIQDEQYF. DNA of the CDR3: TGTGCCAGAAGCACATCCGGGACTAGCTGCATCCAGGACGAGCAGTACTTC.

The chain joins TRBV9 to TRBJ1-1; D perhaps matches TRBD1 (6 bases). Germline values: CDR1 SGDLS, CDR2 YYNGEE. The CDR3 runs to 13 residues. The V end lost 4 bases, the J end lost 8 bases, and 15 bases lay between the germline ends. The CDR3 spells CASSPGTPDEAFF. The CDR3 region has the DNA TGTGCCAGCAGCCCGGGGACACCCGACGAAGCTTTCTTT.

The J gene is TRBJ2-1, the V gene TRBV27; 7 nucleotides agree with TRBD2. From germline, CDR1 is MNHEY and CDR2 SMNVEV (reference sequence). Losses at the gene ends were 9 bases for V and 2 bases for J; bases not matched to a gene: 7. The CDR3 runs to 14 residues. CDR3 region: CASGGDGTYNEQFF. CDR3 DNA: TGTGCCAGTGGGGGGGACGGAACCTACAATGAGCAGTTCTTC.

The chain's CDR3 is CASSLGTDTQYF. CDR3 nucleotides: TGTGCCAGCAGCTTAGGAACTGATACGCAGTATTTT. The chain links TRBV7-6 to TRBJ2-3, with D unclear. Trimming stripped 1 base from V and 6 bases from J, with 5 bases between. CDR1 and CDR2 from the germline V gene are SGHVS and FNYEAQ. The CDR3 extends over 12 amino acids.

The chain couples TRBV18 to TRBJ1-6, with D possibly being TRBD1 (5 bases). Germline CDR1 KGHSH, CDR2 LQKENI. The CDR3 contains 16 residues. Trimming shortened V by 3 bases and J by 10 bases, and 19 bases separated the two germline ends. The CDR3 is CASSPTNMGVGSPLHF. The CDR3 bases are TGTGCCAGCTCACCCACAAACATGGGGGTGGGCTCACCCCTCCACTTT.

J is TRBJ1-1 and V is TRBV18; unclear D gene. The CDR3 loop spans 13 amino acids. Trimming removed 2 bases at V and 5 bases at J, with 9 bases between. Germline V gives CDR1 KGHSH, CDR2 LQKENI. The chain's CDR3 is CASSPAERTEAFF. The CDR3 DNA follows: TGTGCCAGCTCACCAGCCGAGAGGACTGAAGCTTTCTTT.

The gene calls are TRBV23-1 and TRBJ1-5; D not resolved. TRBV23-1 is annotated as an ORF whose role is uncertain. V was cut by 4 bases and J by 4 bases, with 8 bases left in between. The CDR3 covers 13 residues. The CDR3 bases are TGCGCCAGCAGTCTTGGGGATAATCAGCCCCAGCATTTT. It translates to CASSLGDNQPQHF.

The gene calls are TRBV7-2 and TRBJ2-7; 8 bases are shared with TRBD2. V shed 2 bases and J 0 bases; nucleotides not matched to a gene: 9. Germline assignment: CDR1 SGHTA and CDR2 FQGNSA. This CDR3 spans 17 amino acids. The CDR3 spells CASSLTETGGISYEQYF. Here the CDR3 DNA reads TGTGCCAGCAGCTTAACCGAGACGGGGGGGATCTCCTACGAGCAGTACTTC.

This chain's CDR3 is CAISKAGGYEQYF. CDR3 DNA sequence: TGTGCCATCAGTAAGGCGGGGGGCTACGAGCAGTACTTC. This sequence joins TRBV10-3 and TRBJ2-7, with 8 positions matching TRBD2. Germline V gene sequence: CDR1 ENHRY, CDR2 SYGVKD. V was clipped by 5 bases and J by 3 bases; unmatched bases: 3. The CDR3 is 13 residues long.

The V gene is TRBV2, the J gene TRBJ1-2; perhaps TRBD1 as D (6 bases). Germline values: CDR1 SNHLY, CDR2 FYNNEI. V was pared by 6 bases and J by 6 bases, with 23 bases between. CDR3 length: 16 residues. This CDR3 reads CASSALGGGDSDGYTF. As DNA, the CDR3 is TGTGCCAGCAGCGCCCTTGGGGGGGGCGATAGTGATGGCTACACCTTC.

The chain links TRBV19 to TRBJ1-1; D might be TRBD1 (6 bases). Germline CDR1 LNHDA, CDR2 SQIVND (reference sequence). The CDR3 extends over 15 amino acids. V lost 5 bases, J lost 1 base, and 14 bases lay in between. CDR3 residues: CASSQGFAGNTEAFF. DNA of the CDR3: TGTGCCAGTAGTCAGGGGTTTGCGGGGAACACTGAAGCTTTCTTT.

This clone has a single count. V is TRBV14 and J is TRBJ1-1; 8 positions agree with TRBD1. V lost 6 bases and J lost 6; bases outside the gene matches: 12. The CDR3 consists of 15 residues. The germline V gene has CDR1 SGHDN and CDR2 FVKESK. The CDR3 DNA reads TGTGCCAGCAGTTTACAGGGGGGGCCCCTAGCTGAAGCTTTCTTT. As protein: CASSLQGGPLAEAFF.

The chain combines TRBV7-8 with TRBJ2-7; TRBD1 agrees at 9 bases. The V segment lost 4 bases and the J segment 8 bases; nucleotides outside the gene matches: 21. This CDR3 has 18 residues. Germline V CDR1 and CDR2: SGHVS, FQNEAQ. In DNA form, the CDR3 reads TGTGCCAGCAGCTGCCCCCGGGACAGGGAGTGGAATTTTACGCAGCAGTACTTC. As protein: CASSCPRDREWNFTQQYF.

The V call is TRBV29-1, the J call TRBJ1-1; D is ambiguous. The length of the CDR3 is 14 residues. Germline V lookup: CDR1 SQVTM, CDR2 ANQGSEA. Trimming shortened V by 7 bases and J by 0 bases, and 15 bases separated the two germline ends. The CDR3 protein is CSASRLELNTEAFF. CDR3 bases: TGCAGCGCCTCGAGGCTCGAGTTGAACACTGAAGCTTTCTTT.

V usage is TRBV4-3 and J usage is TRBJ2-5; D might be TRBD1 (6 bases). V lost 2 bases and J 3 bases, leaving 7 bases between the germline ends. CDR3 length equals 13 residues. Germline CDR1 and CDR2: LGHNA and YSLEER. CDR3 coding DNA: TGCGCCAGCAGCCAAAACAGGGAAGAGACCCAGTACTTC. As protein: CASSQNREETQYF.

This clone has just one count. This chain connects TRBV7-9 to TRBJ1-2; 8 bases are shared with TRBD1. Germline V lookup: CDR1 SEHNR, CDR2 FQNEAQ (reference sequence). Germline trimming cut 5 bases from V and 9 bases from J; bases unmatched to any gene: 8. The CDR3 contains 13 residues. The CDR3 DNA is TGTGCCAGCAGCGCAAGGACAGGGTACAGCTACACCTTC. Translation: CASSARTGYSYTF.

This clone has just one count. CDR3 loop: CASSKRFGQMNTEAFF. CDR3 nucleotides: TGTGCCAGTAGTAAGCGGTTTGGGCAGATGAACACTGAAGCTTTCTTT. V and J are TRBV19 and TRBJ1-1; D is uncertain. V lost 4 bases to trimming and J lost 0 bases, with 15 bases between them. Germline-derived CDR1 and CDR2 are LNHDA and SQIVND (reference sequence). CDR3 length: 16 residues. Full variable domain (missing parts from reference TRBV19 and TRBJ1-1): DGGITQSPKYLFRKEGQNVTLSCEQNLNHDAMYWYRQDPGQGLRLIYYSQIVNDFQKGDIAEGYSVSREKKESFPLTVTSAQKNPTAFYLCASSKRFGQMNTEAFFGQGTRLTVV.

V gene TRBV28 combines with J gene TRBJ1-5, with a weak D call TRBD1 (6 bases). The CDR3 extends over 14 amino acids. V was clipped by 5 bases and J by 7 bases, with 15 bases between them. In germline, CDR1 is MDHEN, CDR2 SYDVKM. DNA for the CDR3: TGTGCCAGCAGTACCAACAGGGATGGGCAGCCCCAGCATTTT. As protein: CASSTNRDGQPQHF.